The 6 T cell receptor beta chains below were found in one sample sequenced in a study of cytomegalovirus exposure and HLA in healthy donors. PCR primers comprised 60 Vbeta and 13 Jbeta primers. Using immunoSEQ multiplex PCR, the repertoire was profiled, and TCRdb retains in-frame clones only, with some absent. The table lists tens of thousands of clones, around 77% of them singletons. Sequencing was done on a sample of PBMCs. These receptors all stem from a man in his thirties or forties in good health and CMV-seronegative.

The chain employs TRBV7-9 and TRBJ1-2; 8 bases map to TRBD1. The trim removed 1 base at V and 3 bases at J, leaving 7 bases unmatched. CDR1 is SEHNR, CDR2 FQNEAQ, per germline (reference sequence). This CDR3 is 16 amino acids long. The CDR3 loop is CASSLGTGFPHYGYTF. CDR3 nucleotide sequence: TGTGCCAGCAGCTTAGGGACAGGGTTTCCACACTATGGCTACACCTTC.

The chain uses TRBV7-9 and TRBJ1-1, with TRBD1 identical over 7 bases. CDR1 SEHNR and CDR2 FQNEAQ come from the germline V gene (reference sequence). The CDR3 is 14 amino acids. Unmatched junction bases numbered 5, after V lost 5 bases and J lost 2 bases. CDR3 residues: CASSPTGTNTEAFF. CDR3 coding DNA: TGTGCCAGCAGCCCGACAGGGACAAACACTGAAGCTTTCTTT.

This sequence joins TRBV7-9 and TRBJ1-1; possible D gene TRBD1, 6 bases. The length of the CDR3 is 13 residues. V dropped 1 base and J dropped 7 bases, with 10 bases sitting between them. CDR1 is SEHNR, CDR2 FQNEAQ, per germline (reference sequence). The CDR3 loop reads CASSLDGGGEAFF. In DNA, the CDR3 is TGTGCCAGCAGCTTAGATGGGGGCGGTGAAGCTTTCTTT.

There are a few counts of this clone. CDR3 amino acids: CASSIFGGLRPDVYEQYF. CDR3 bases: TGTGCCAGTAGTATTTTCGGGGGGCTCAGGCCGGACGTTTACGAGCAGTACTTC. The rearrangement joins TRBV19 to TRBJ2-7; perhaps TRBD2 as D (7 bases). This CDR3 contains 18 residues. Germline CDR1 and CDR2: LNHDA and SQIVND (reference sequence). Between the trimmed V and J ends, which lost 3 bases and 4 bases, there was a span of 25 bases.

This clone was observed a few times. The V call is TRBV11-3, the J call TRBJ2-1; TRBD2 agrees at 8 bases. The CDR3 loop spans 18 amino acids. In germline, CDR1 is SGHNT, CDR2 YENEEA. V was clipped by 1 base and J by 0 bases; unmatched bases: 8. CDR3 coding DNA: TGTGCCAGCAGCTTAGGGTCTAGCGGGCCGAGCTCCTACAATGAGCAGTTCTTC. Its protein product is CASSLGSSGPSSYNEQFF. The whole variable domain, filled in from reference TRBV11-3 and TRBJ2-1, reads EAGVVQSPRYKIIEKKQPVAFWCNPISGHNTLYWYLQNLGQGPELLIRYENEEAVDDSQLPKDRFSAERLKGVDSTLKIQPAELGDSAVYLCASSLGSSGPSSYNEQFFGPGTRLTVL.

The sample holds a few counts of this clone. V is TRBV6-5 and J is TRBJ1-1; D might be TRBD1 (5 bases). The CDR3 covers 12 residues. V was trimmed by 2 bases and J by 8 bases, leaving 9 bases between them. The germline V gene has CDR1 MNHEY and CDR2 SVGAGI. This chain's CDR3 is CASSYGASEAFF. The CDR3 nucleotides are TGTGCCAGCAGTTACGGGGCGTCGGAAGCTTTCTTT.